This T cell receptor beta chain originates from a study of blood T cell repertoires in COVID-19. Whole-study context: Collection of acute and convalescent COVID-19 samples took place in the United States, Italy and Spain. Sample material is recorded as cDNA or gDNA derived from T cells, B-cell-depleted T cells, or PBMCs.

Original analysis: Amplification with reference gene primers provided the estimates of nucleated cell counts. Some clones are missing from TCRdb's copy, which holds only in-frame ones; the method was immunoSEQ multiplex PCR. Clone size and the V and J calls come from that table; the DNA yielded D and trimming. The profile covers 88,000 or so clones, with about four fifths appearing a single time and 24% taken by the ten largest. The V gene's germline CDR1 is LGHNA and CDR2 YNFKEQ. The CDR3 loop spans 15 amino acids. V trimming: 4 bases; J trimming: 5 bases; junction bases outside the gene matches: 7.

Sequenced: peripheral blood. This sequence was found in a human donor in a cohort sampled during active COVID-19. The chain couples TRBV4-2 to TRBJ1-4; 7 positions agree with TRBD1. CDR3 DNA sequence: TGTGCCAGCAGCCTAAAGGGACAGCGAAATGAAAAACTGTTTTTT. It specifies CASSLKGQRNEKLFF.